These 8 T cell receptor beta chains share one sample of origin, sequenced in a study of T-cell memory formation after mild COVID-19. TCRdb redid the calling of the 5' RACE reads with MiXCR, one entry per CDR3 protein. This table has 150,000 or so distinct CDR3 sequences, less than 25% appearing once. Sequencing was done on a sample of PBMCs or a T cell subset sorted from them (not recorded which). All receptors derive from an adult woman who had mild COVID-19 (a few samples of this study predate the infection). Cell type and time point are not known.

This chain connects TRBV2 to TRBJ2-7; 10 bases are shared with TRBD2. V lost 8 bases and J lost 3; bases outside the gene matches: 10. The length of the CDR3 is 15 residues. CDR1 is SNHLY and CDR2 is FYNNEI in the germline V gene. CDR3 coding DNA: TGTGCCAGCGGCGCTAGCGGGAGAATCGGCTACGAGCAGTACTTC. The encoded protein is CASGASGRIGYEQYF. Looking up the rest from reference TRBV2 and TRBJ2-7 gives the full variable domain: EPEVTQTPSHQVTQMGQEVILRCVPISNHLYFYWYRQILGQKVEFLVSFYNNEISEKSEIFDDQFSVERPDGSNFTLKIRSTKLEDSAMYFCASGASGRIGYEQYFGPGTRLTVT.

This clonotype showed up just a few times. The J gene is TRBJ1-2, the V gene TRBV4-3; D gene unclear. The ends were cut back, 3 bases at V and 0 bases at J, with 8 bases in the middle. The germline V gene has CDR1 LGHNA and CDR2 YSLEER. The CDR3 sequence is 14 residues long. The CDR3 loop is CASSQDLSNYGYTF. The CDR3 DNA follows: TGCGCCAGCAGCCAGGACCTGTCTAACTATGGCTACACCTTC.

This chain connects TRBV9 to TRBJ2-7; no clear D gene. Trimming pared 2 bases from V and 6 bases from J, leaving 12 bases between. The germline V gene encodes CDR1 SGDLS and CDR2 YYNGEE. The CDR3 is 13 amino acids. The CDR3 protein is CASSVGQAGEQYF. The CDR3, as DNA: TGTGCCAGCAGCGTGGGCCAGGCCGGCGAGCAGTACTTC.

J is TRBJ2-7 and V is TRBV12-3 or TRBV12-4, with TRBD1 identical over 8 bases. The CDR3 has 13 amino acids. V lost 6 bases, J lost 3 bases, and 4 bases stayed unmatched. The chain's CDR3 is CASRGTGGYEQYF. For the CDR3, the DNA is TGTGCCAGCAGGGGGACAGGAGGCTACGAGCAGTACTTC.

The genes are TRBV4-1 and TRBJ1-2; D not certain. V was clipped by 1 base and J by 5 bases, with 23 bases between them. CDR1 is MGHRA and CDR2 is YSYEKL in the germline V gene. The CDR3 runs 18 residues. The CDR3 DNA follows: TGCGCCAGCAGCCAAGGTCGGGAGGGTGCAGGAATTTGGTATGGCTACACCTTC. As protein: CASSQGREGAGIWYGYTF.

The V and J genes are TRBV15 and TRBJ2-1; no clear D. The CDR3 contains 13 residues. Trimming removed 3 bases from V and 10 bases from J, with 13 bases in between. CDR1 is LNHNV and CDR2 is YYDKDF in the germline V gene (reference sequence). CDR3 region: CATSRARAFEQFF. CDR3 in DNA: TGTGCCACCAGCAGGGCCCGGGCCTTCGAGCAGTTCTTC.

This clonotype has just a few counts. V gene TRBV5-6 combines with J gene TRBJ2-7, with D tentatively TRBD1 or TRBD2 (5 bases each). Trimming pared 5 bases from V and 11 bases from J, leaving 20 bases between. The CDR3 contains 13 residues. Per the germline V gene, CDR1 is SGHDT and CDR2 is YYEEEE. Here the CDR3 reads CASSPGTPPPEYF. CDR3 in DNA: TGTGCCAGCAGTCCCGGGACGCCCCCACCGGAGTACTTC.

In this sample, this clonotype turned up a few times. V gene TRBV4-1 combines with J gene TRBJ2-7, with 7 nucleotides matching TRBD2. Trimming at V came to 4 bases and at J to 4 bases, leaving 4 bases not matched to a gene. The CDR3 is 13 residues long. Germline lookup yields CDR1 MGHRA and CDR2 YSYEKL. The CDR3 DNA follows: TGCGCCAGCAGCCTCGGGGAGGGATACGAGCAGTACTTC. As protein: CASSLGEGYEQYF.